Presented here are 5 T cell receptor beta chains from one specimen sequenced in a study of T-cell reconstitution after alpha-beta-depleted transplantation in children. The TCRbeta library was prepared with unique molecular identifiers. One entry per CDR3 protein results from TCRdb running MiXCR on the PCR reads. The sample has hundreds of thousands of distinct CDR3 sequences; 15% to 20% are singletons. The source material was PBMCs, mostly from graft donor cells, sampled 360 days after TCRalphabeta/CD19-depleted stem cell transplant. Source of these receptors: a boy in the first two years of life who had a stem cell transplant for Wiskott-Aldrich syndrome, so the T cells may come from the graft donor.

DNA for the CDR3: TGTGCCTGGAGTCAGGGGAGGCGGCAGTACTTC. Translating gives CAWSQGRRQYF. The rearrangement uses TRBV30 and TRBJ2-7; tentatively, D is TRBD1 or TRBD2 (6 bases each). This CDR3 comprises 11 residues. Germline V gives CDR1 GTSNPN, CDR2 SVGIG (reference sequence). Trimming removed 2 bases at V and 9 bases at J, with 11 bases between. Together with reference TRBV30 and TRBJ2-7, the CDR3 gives the full variable domain: SQTIHQWPATLVQPVGSPLSLECTVEGTSNPNLYWYRQAAGRGLQLLFYSVGIGQISSEVPQNLSASRPQDRQFILSSKKLLLSDSGFYLCAWSQGRRQYFGPGTRLTVT.

The gene calls are TRBV4-3 and TRBJ2-3, with TRBD2 matching 11 bases. With 0 bases clipped from V and 4 bases from J, the junction kept 15 bases outside the gene matches. Germline V gene data show CDR1 as LGHNA and CDR2 as YSLEER. The CDR3 covers 20 residues. The DNA for the CDR3 is TGCGCCAGCAGCCAAGAGATACCGGGACTAGCGGCGGGGCCTCCAGATACGCAGTATTTT. Translation gives CASSQEIPGLAAGPPDTQYF.

The CDR3 reads CSASVQGQGENIQYF. In DNA, the CDR3 is TGCAGTGCTAGTGTTCAGGGACAGGGGGAAAACATTCAGTACTTC. The chain recombines TRBV20-1 with TRBJ2-4; TRBD1 matches 11 bases. The CDR3 runs to 15 residues. V was pared by 3 bases and J by 5 bases, with 6 bases of the junction left unmatched. CDR1 and CDR2 (germline): DFQATT, SNEGSKA (reference sequence).

The genes are TRBV11-2 and TRBJ2-1, with TRBD2 matching 12 bases. The germline gives CDR1 SGHAT, CDR2 FQNNGV. V lost 0 bases, J lost 9 bases, and 6 bases stayed unmatched. CDR3 length: 16 amino acids. In DNA form, the CDR3 reads TGTGCCAGCAGCTTAGACCTAGCGGGGGGGAAAGTTGAGCAGTTCTTC. It codes for CASSLDLAGGKVEQFF.

This chain joins TRBV5-1 and TRBJ1-5, with a tentative D call TRBD1 (5 bases). The V end lost 0 bases, the J end lost 3 bases, and 10 bases lay between the germline ends. Germline loops: CDR1 SGHRS, CDR2 YFSETQ. This CDR3 comprises 15 residues. The CDR3 nucleotides are TGCGCCAGCAGCTTGGTAGCAGGGCCCAATCAGCCCCAGCATTTT. This encodes CASSLVAGPNQPQHF.